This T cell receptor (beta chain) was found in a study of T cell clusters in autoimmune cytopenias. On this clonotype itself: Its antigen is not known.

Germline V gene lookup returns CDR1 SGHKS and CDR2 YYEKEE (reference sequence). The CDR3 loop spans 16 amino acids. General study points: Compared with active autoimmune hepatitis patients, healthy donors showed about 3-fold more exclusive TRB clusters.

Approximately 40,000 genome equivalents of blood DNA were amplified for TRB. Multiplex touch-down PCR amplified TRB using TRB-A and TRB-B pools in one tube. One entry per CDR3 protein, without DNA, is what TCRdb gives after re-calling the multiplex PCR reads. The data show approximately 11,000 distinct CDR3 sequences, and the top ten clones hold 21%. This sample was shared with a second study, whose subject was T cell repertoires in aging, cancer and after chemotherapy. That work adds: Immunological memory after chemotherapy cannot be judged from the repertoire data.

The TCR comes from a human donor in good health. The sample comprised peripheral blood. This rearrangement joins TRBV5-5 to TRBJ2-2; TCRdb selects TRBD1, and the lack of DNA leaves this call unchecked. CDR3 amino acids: CASSLLTGLAAGELFF.